Shown below are 30 T cell receptor beta chains from a single sample sequenced in a study of cytomegalovirus exposure and HLA in healthy donors. It was with 60 Vbeta and 13 Jbeta primers that the PCR ran. Sequencing was performed with immunoSEQ multiplex PCR; in TCRdb, only in-frame clones are kept and a portion is missing. The sample contains more than 95,000 clones, approximately 80% of which appear only once. Sequencing used PBMCs. Every receptor here comes from a man between 25 and 39 years old in good health and CMV-seronegative.

The table lists this clone with a count of one. J is TRBJ2-1 and V is TRBV27; 7 bases fit TRBD2. With 6 bases clipped from V and 7 bases from J, the junction kept 12 bases outside the gene matches. In germline, CDR1 is MNHEY, CDR2 SMNVEV (reference sequence). The CDR3 extends over 15 amino acids. CDR3 in DNA: TGTGCCAGCAGCTGGGCCGAGCGGGGAAGGAATGAGCAGTTCTTC. This gives the protein CASSWAERGRNEQFF.

The chain has TRBV9 and TRBJ2-5; 7 nucleotides match TRBD1. The DNA end is a closer match to TRBJ2-7, so the J assignment may be wrong. The germline V gene encodes CDR1 SGDLS and CDR2 YYNGEE. This CDR3 spans 14 amino acids. In nucleotides, the CDR3 is TGTGCCAGCAGCGGGACAGGTGGCCCCTACGAGCAGTACTTC. This encodes CASSGTGGPYEQYF.

The rearrangement joins TRBV19 to TRBJ2-3; 7 bases map to TRBD2. Germline CDR1 reads LNHDA; CDR2 reads SQIVND (reference sequence). The CDR3 has 14 amino acids. The V segment lost 3 bases and the J segment 2 bases; nucleotides outside the gene matches: 2. The CDR3: CASSIREVTDTQYF. CDR3 bases: TGTGCCAGTAGTATCCGGGAGGTCACAGATACGCAGTATTTT. Full variable domain (missing parts from reference TRBV19 and TRBJ2-3): DGGITQSPKYLFRKEGQNVTLSCEQNLNHDAMYWYRQDPGQGLRLIYYSQIVNDFQKGDIAEGYSVSREKKESFPLTVTSAQKNPTAFYLCASSIREVTDTQYFGPGTRLTVL.

V and J are TRBV5-6 and TRBJ2-5; 7 nucleotides line up with TRBD1. The CDR3 is 13 amino acids. Germline lookup yields CDR1 SGHDT and CDR2 YYEEEE. Unmatched junction bases numbered 7, after V lost 7 bases and J lost 4 bases. The CDR3, as DNA: TGTGCCAGCCTCCGACAGGGCAGAGAGACCCAGTACTTC. Amino acids: CASLRQGRETQYF.

The genes are TRBV13 and TRBJ1-4; D remains ambiguous. This CDR3 is built from 12 residues. CDR1 and CDR2 from the germline V gene are PRHDT and FYEKMQ (reference sequence). Trimming took off 5 bases at V and 7 bases at J, with 8 bases between the two ends. The CDR3 DNA follows: TGTGCCAGCAGCATCCGGGGTGAAAAACTGTTTTTT. It translates to CASSIRGEKLFF.

V and J are TRBV5-1 and TRBJ2-1; 11 bases map to TRBD1. This CDR3 spans 14 amino acids. The germline V gene has CDR1 SGHRS and CDR2 YFSETQ. Unmatched junction bases numbered 1, after V lost 4 bases and J lost 4 bases. The CDR3 is CASSGTGGYNEQFF. The CDR3 bases are TGCGCCAGCAGCGGGACAGGGGGTTACAATGAGCAGTTCTTC. Filled out from reference TRBV5-1 and TRBJ2-1, the complete variable domain reads KAGVTQTPRYLIKTRGQQVTLSCSPISGHRSVSWYQQTPGQGLQFLFEYFSETQRNKGNFPGRFSGRQFSNSRSEMNVSTLELGDSALYLCASSGTGGYNEQFFGPGTRLTVL.

This clone was seen a few times. CDR3 nucleotide sequence: TGCGCCAGCAGCTTGGTCGCGGGGGCAGGGGAGCTGTTTTTT. It yields the protein CASSLVAGAGELFF. The J gene is TRBJ2-2, the V gene TRBV5-1; a possible D gene is TRBD2 (7 bases). V shed 0 bases and J shed 8 bases, with 11 bases lying between them. Per germline, CDR1 SGHRS and CDR2 YFSETQ. The CDR3 has 14 residues.

The V and J genes are TRBV6-1 and TRBJ1-6; 8 bases are shared with TRBD1. This CDR3 has 15 residues. Trimming at V came to 3 bases and at J to 7 bases, leaving 5 bases not matched to a gene. CDR1 MNHNS and CDR2 SASEGT come from the germline V gene. CDR3 residues: CASSDWGQENSPLHF. The CDR3 region has the DNA TGTGCCAGCAGTGACTGGGGACAGGAAAATTCACCCCTCCACTTT.

The V gene is TRBV6-5, the J gene TRBJ2-7, with TRBD1 identical over 7 bases. The CDR3 covers 14 residues. Germline V CDR1 and CDR2: MNHEY, SVGAGI. The V gene end was trimmed by 6 bases and the J gene end by 0 bases; junction bases not matched to a gene: 5. DNA for the CDR3: TGTGCCAGCAGATTACAGGGGTCCTCCTACGAGCAGTACTTC. As protein: CASRLQGSSYEQYF.

This clone was observed a few times. The chain combines TRBV7-9 with TRBJ2-5; D might be TRBD2 (6 bases). Germline CDR1 and CDR2: SEHNR and FQNEAQ (reference sequence). V was cut by 5 bases and J by 7 bases, with 11 bases left in between. This CDR3 contains 12 residues. Here the CDR3 DNA reads TGTGCCAGCAGCCCCAGGCGGGGGACCCAGTACTTC. The encoded protein is CASSPRRGTQYF.

CDR3 residues: CASSQPGQGSDTQYF. The CDR3 DNA is TGTGCCAGCAGCCAACCCGGACAGGGGTCAGATACGCAGTATTTT. The chain carries TRBV14 and TRBJ2-3; 9 bases match TRBD1. The CDR3 is 15 amino acids. In germline, CDR1 is SGHDN, CDR2 FVKESK. The trim removed 2 bases at V and 4 bases at J, leaving 4 bases unmatched.

The V gene is TRBV13, the J gene TRBJ2-7; 7 bases map to TRBD2. Trimming cost V 1 base and J 3 bases; bases outside gene matches: 6. From germline, CDR1 is PRHDT and CDR2 FYEKMQ (reference sequence). The CDR3 contains 15 residues. Here the CDR3 DNA reads TGTGCCAGCAGCTTAGAACGCGGGAGCGACTACGAGCAGTACTTC. It specifies CASSLERGSDYEQYF.

J is TRBJ1-1 and V is TRBV28, with TRBD1 identical over 8 bases. The CDR3 loop spans 17 amino acids. The V and J ends lost 2 bases and 0 bases, in that order; junction bases with no gene match: 8. CDR1 is MDHEN, CDR2 SYDVKM, per germline. The CDR3 region is CASSLVTGDAMNTEAFF. CDR3 sequence (DNA): TGTGCCAGCAGTTTAGTGACAGGGGACGCCATGAACACTGAAGCTTTCTTT. The full variable domain, with the rest looked up from reference TRBV28 and TRBJ1-1, is DVKVTQSSRYLVKRTGEKVFLECVQDMDHENMFWYRQDPGLGLRLIYFSYDVKMKEKGDIPEGYSVSREKKERFSLILESASTNQTSMYLCASSLVTGDAMNTEAFFGQGTRLTVV.

The chain uses TRBV6-4 and TRBJ2-2; D might be TRBD1 (6 bases). CDR1 and CDR2 (germline): MRHNA, SNTAGT. Trimming shortened V by 5 bases and J by 3 bases, and 10 bases separated the two germline ends. This CDR3 contains 14 residues. The CDR3 sequence is CASSKGEDTGELFF. The CDR3 DNA reads TGTGCCAGCAGTAAGGGGGAAGACACCGGGGAGCTGTTTTTT.

The genes are TRBV9 and TRBJ2-1, with 13 positions matching TRBD2. The junction had 8 bases not matched to a gene; V was cut back by 3 bases and J by 5 bases. The CDR3 spans 17 residues. The germline CDR1 and CDR2 sequences are SGDLS and YYNGEE. In DNA, the CDR3 is TGTGCCAGCAGCGCGACTAGCGGGAGGACCTCTGACAATGAGCAGTTCTTC. It is translated as CASSATSGRTSDNEQFF. The whole variable domain, remainder taken from reference TRBV9 and TRBJ2-1, is DSGVTQTPKHLITATGQRVTLRCSPRSGDLSVYWYQQSLDQGLQFLIQYYNGEERAKGNILERFSAQQFPDLHSELNLSSLELGDSALYFCASSATSGRTSDNEQFFGPGTRLTVL.

The chain carries TRBV10-3 and TRBJ1-2; unclear D gene. Germline V gene sequence: CDR1 ENHRY, CDR2 SYGVKD. This CDR3 has 13 amino acids. Trimming shortened V by 4 bases and J by 6 bases, and 12 bases separated the two germline ends. The CDR3 here is CAISVERADGYTF. In DNA form, the CDR3 reads TGTGCCATCAGTGTAGAGAGGGCCGATGGCTACACCTTC.

This chain uses TRBV28 with TRBJ1-4; TRBD1 might be the D (6 bases). The CDR3 sequence is 16 residues long. Per germline, CDR1 MDHEN and CDR2 SYDVKM. V was pared by 3 bases and J by 13 bases, with 24 bases between. CDR3 in DNA: TGTGCCAGCAGTTTCGTCGGGACACGCCCTAGGGAGGGACTGTTTTTT. Its translation: CASSFVGTRPREGLFF. Complete variable domain (other parts from reference TRBV28 and TRBJ1-4): DVKVTQSSRYLVKRTGEKVFLECVQDMDHENMFWYRQDPGLGLRLIYFSYDVKMKEKGDIPEGYSVSREKKERFSLILESASTNQTSMYLCASSFVGTRPREGLFFGSGTQLSVL.

The gene calls are TRBV28 and TRBJ2-7; TRBD1 might be the D (6 bases). The CDR3 spans 13 residues. CDR1 and CDR2 (germline): MDHEN, SYDVKM. Trimming pared 2 bases from V and 3 bases from J, leaving 8 bases between. CDR3 loop: CASSLEQGYEQYF. CDR3 DNA sequence: TGTGCCAGCAGTTTAGAACAGGGCTACGAGCAGTACTTC.

The CDR3: CASSREQGMNTEAFF. As DNA, the CDR3 is TGCGCCAGCAGCCGGGAGCAAGGCATGAACACTGAAGCTTTCTTT. The chain uses TRBV4-1 and TRBJ1-1, with D unresolved. V was trimmed by 4 bases and J by 0 bases, leaving 12 bases between them. In germline, CDR1 is MGHRA, CDR2 YSYEKL. CDR3 length equals 15 residues.

Concerning this clone: Other DNA sequences in this specimen translate into the identical CDR3. V is TRBV27 and J is TRBJ1-2, with D uncertain. The CDR3 is 14 residues long. V lost 2 bases to trimming and J lost 2 bases, with 9 bases between them. CDR1 is MNHEY, CDR2 SMNVEV, per germline (reference sequence). The CDR3 here is CASSLGWQNYGYTF. CDR3 DNA sequence: TGTGCCAGCAGTTTAGGTTGGCAGAACTATGGCTACACCTTC.

The gene calls are TRBV19 and TRBJ2-7; 9 bases fit TRBD1. The V gene end was trimmed by 5 bases and the J gene end by 4 bases; junction bases not matched to a gene: 12. The CDR3 spans 16 residues. The germline CDR1 and CDR2 sequences are LNHDA and SQIVND (reference sequence). The CDR3 DNA is TGTGCCAGTAGTTCTCCTTACAGGGGGCGAGGGTACGAGCAGTACTTC. It yields the protein CASSSPYRGRGYEQYF.

The J gene is TRBJ1-5, the V gene TRBV19; D unresolved. This CDR3 is 14 amino acids long. With 6 bases removed from V and 1 base from J, the gap between germline ends came to 10 bases. Germline V lookup: CDR1 LNHDA, CDR2 SQIVND (reference sequence). CDR3 amino acids: CASREYLSNQPQHF. The CDR3 DNA is TGTGCCAGTAGAGAATACCTAAGCAATCAGCCCCAGCATTTT.

The gene calls are TRBV28 and TRBJ2-7; D not resolved. Per the germline V gene, CDR1 is MDHEN and CDR2 is SYDVKM. Trimming removed 5 bases at V and 4 bases at J, with 6 bases between. CDR3 length equals 11 residues. The CDR3 here is CASSGRYEQYF. CDR3 nucleotide sequence: TGTGCCAGCAGTGGCAGGTACGAGCAGTACTTC.

The chain combines TRBV21-1 with TRBJ1-2; the table's D call of TRBD1 was not tested on the DNA. TRBV21-1 is deemed a pseudogene. The CDR3 is 13 residues long. CDR3 bases: TGTGCCAGCAGCAGCAGGGGTCTCTATGGCTACACCTTC. Translated: CASSSRGLYGYTF.

The V call is TRBV7-9, the J call TRBJ2-4; TRBD1 agrees at 8 bases. This CDR3 has 14 residues. From germline, CDR1 is SEHNR and CDR2 FQNEAQ (reference sequence). After removal of 5 bases from V and 8 bases from J, the junction contained 8 bases not matched to a gene. CDR3 coding DNA: TGTGCCAGCAGCCCCGGACAGGGTAGGGACATTCAGTACTTC. Its protein is CASSPGQGRDIQYF.

The chain couples TRBV5-6 to TRBJ2-7; 8 bases map to TRBD2. The CDR3 covers 15 residues. CDR1 and CDR2 (germline): SGHDT, YYEEEE. With V trimmed by 0 bases and J by 2 bases, 4 bases remained unmatched. In DNA, the CDR3 is TGTGCCAGCAGCTTGGCCGGGACTAGAGCCTACGAGCAGTACTTC. Its translation: CASSLAGTRAYEQYF.

The rearrangement uses TRBV7-9 and TRBJ2-1; the D gene is possibly TRBD1 (6 bases). The length of the CDR3 is 15 residues. Germline CDR1 and CDR2: SEHNR and FQNEAQ (reference sequence). Trimming took 6 bases from V and 0 from J, leaving 12 bases between them. CDR3 DNA sequence: TGTGCCAGCAGTCCACAGGGAAGCTCCTACAATGAGCAGTTCTTC. This translates into CASSPQGSSYNEQFF.

This CDR3 reads CASSPITGGTGELFF. As DNA, the CDR3 is TGTGCCAGCAGCCCGATTACAGGGGGGACCGGGGAGCTGTTTTTT. This rearrangement joins TRBV11-2 to TRBJ2-2, with 8 bases lining up with TRBD1. The germline CDR1 and CDR2 sequences are SGHAT and FQNNGV. CDR3 size: 15 residues. J gave up 5 bases and V 5 bases, and 7 bases lay outside the gene matches.

The gene calls are TRBV7-9 and TRBJ2-1; no firm D call. Trimming shortened V by 0 bases and J by 8 bases, and 5 bases separated the two germline ends. Germline lookup yields CDR1 SEHNR and CDR2 FQNEAQ (reference sequence). The CDR3 loop spans 12 amino acids. This chain's CDR3 is CASSLARYEQFF. In nucleotides, the CDR3 is TGTGCCAGCAGCTTAGCGCGCTATGAGCAGTTCTTC.

The DNA of the CDR3 is TGCGCCAGCAGCTTGGGGGGTGCAGGGGCATTGGGGGCCAACGTCCTGACTTTC. It yields the protein CASSLGGAGALGANVLTF. The chain employs TRBV5-1 and TRBJ2-6; D may be TRBD1 (6 bases). Trimming took off 0 bases at V and 4 bases at J, with 17 bases between the two ends. The CDR3 has 18 amino acids. CDR1 SGHRS and CDR2 YFSETQ come from the germline V gene.